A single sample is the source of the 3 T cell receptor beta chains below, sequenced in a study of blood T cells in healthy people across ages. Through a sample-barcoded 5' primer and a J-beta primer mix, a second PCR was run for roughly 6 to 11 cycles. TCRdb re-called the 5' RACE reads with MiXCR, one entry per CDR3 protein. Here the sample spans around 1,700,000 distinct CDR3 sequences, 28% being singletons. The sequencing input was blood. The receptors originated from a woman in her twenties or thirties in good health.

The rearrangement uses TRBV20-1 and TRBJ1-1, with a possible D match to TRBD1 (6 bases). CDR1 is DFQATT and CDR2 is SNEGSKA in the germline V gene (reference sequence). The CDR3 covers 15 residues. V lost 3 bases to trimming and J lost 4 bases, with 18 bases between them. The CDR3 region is CSASLDSGQGTEAFF. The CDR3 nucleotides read TGCAGTGCTAGTTTGGACAGCGGGCAGGGCACTGAAGCTTTCTTT.

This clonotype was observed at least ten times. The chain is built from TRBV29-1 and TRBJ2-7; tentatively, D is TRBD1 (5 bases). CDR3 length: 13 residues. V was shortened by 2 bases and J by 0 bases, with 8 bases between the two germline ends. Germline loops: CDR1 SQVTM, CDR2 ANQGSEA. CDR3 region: CSVETDISYEQYF. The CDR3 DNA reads TGCAGCGTTGAAACGGACATCTCCTACGAGCAGTACTTC.

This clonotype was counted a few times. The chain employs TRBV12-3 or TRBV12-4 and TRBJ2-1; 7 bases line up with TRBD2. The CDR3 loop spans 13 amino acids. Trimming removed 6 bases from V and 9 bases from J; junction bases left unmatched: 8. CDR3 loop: CASRRTGEGEQFF. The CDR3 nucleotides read TGTGCCAGCAGACGGACTGGGGAGGGTGAGCAGTTCTTC.